This T cell receptor beta chain derives from a study of long-term antiretroviral therapy in people with HIV. A v3.0 immunoSEQ assay was performed at survey level. Method: immunoSEQ multiplex PCR; TCRdb's copy keeps in-frame clones and lacks some. The sample holds 25,000 or so clones; 70% to 90% are singletons and the top ten take around 4.4%. This clonotype originated in a young woman with HIV. Sample: unsorted PBMCs, taken 0.5 years after starting antiretroviral therapy.

The CDR3, as DNA: TGTGCCAGCAGCCCGCCTCTTGCGGGGGTATACAATGAGCAGTTCTTC. Its protein product is CASSPPLAGVYNEQFF. V is TRBV5-6 and J is TRBJ2-1, with TRBD2 matching over 7 bases. The length of the CDR3 is 16 residues. CDR1 SGHDT and CDR2 YYEEEE come from the germline V gene. The V segment lost 4 bases and the J segment 4 bases; nucleotides outside the gene matches: 11.